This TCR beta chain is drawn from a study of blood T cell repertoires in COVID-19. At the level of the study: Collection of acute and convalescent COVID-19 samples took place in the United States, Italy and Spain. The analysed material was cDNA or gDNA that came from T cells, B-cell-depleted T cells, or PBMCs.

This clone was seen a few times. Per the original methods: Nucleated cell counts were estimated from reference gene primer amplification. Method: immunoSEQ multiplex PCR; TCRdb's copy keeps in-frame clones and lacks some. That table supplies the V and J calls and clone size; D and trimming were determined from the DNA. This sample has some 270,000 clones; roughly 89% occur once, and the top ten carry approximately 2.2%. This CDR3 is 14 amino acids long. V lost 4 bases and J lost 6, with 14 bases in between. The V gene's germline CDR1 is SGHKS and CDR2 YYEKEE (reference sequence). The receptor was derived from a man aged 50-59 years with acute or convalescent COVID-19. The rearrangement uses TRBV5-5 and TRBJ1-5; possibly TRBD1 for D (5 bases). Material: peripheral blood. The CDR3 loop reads CASSQGVPGQPQHF. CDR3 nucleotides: TGTGCCAGCAGCCAAGGGGTCCCGGGTCAGCCCCAGCATTTT. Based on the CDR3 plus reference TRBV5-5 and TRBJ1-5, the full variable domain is DAGVTQSPTHLIKTRGQQVTLRCSPISGHKSVSWYQQVLGQGPQFIFQYYEKEERGRGNFPDRFSARQFPNYSSELNVNALLLGDSALYLCASSQGVPGQPQHFGDGTRLSIL.